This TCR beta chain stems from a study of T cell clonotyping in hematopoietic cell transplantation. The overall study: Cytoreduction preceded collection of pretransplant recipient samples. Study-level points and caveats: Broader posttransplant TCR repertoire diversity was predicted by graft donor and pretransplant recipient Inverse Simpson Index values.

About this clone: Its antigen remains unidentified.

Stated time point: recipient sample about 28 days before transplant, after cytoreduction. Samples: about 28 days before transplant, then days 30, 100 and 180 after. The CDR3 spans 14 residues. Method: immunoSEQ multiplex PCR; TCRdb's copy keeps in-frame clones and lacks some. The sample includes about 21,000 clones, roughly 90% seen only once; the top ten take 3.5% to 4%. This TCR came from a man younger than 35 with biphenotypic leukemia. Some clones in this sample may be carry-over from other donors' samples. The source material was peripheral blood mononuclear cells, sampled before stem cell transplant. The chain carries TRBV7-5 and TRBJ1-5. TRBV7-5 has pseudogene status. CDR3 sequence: CARSPSGWNQPQHF. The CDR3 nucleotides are TGTGCCAGAAGCCCGAGTGGGTGGAATCAGCCCCAGCATTTT.